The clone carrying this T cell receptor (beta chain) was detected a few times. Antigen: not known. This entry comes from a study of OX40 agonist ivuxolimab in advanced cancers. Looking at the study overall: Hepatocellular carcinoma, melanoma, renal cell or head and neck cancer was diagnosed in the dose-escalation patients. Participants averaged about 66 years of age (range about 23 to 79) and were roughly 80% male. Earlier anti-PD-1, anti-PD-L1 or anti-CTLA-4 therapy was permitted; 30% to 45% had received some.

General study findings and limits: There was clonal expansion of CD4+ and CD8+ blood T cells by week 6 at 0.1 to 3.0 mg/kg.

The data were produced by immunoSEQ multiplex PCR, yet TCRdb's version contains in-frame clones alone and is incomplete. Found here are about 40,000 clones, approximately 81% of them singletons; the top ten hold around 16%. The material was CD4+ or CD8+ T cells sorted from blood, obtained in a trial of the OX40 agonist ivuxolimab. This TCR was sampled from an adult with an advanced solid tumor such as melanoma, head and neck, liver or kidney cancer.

The CDR3 region is CASSGTGSNGYTF. Written as DNA, the CDR3 is TGTGCCAGCAGTGGGACAGGGTCTAATGGCTACACCTTC. The rearrangement joins TRBV25-1 to TRBJ1-2; TRBD1 matches 8 bases. V lost 4 bases to trimming and J lost 6 bases; unmatched junction nucleotides: 4. Germline V gene data show CDR1 as MGHDK and CDR2 as SYGVNS. The CDR3 runs 13 residues.